These 9 T cell receptor beta chains were sequenced from one sample in a study of T cells expressing NK-cell markers. Reprocessing the 5' RACE reads, TCRdb reports a single entry for every CDR3 protein and omits DNA. This sample contains about 460,000 distinct CDR3 sequences. Specimen: blood T cells: a sorted CD56 or NKG2C T cell subset, CD4+ or CD8+ T cells, or bulk PBMC T cells (not recorded which). These TCRs come from a woman aged 45-59 years in good health.

CDR3 sequence reads: CASSSKYFRDSNTEAFF. This chain connects TRBV7-6 to TRBJ1-1; TCRdb gives TRBD1 as the D gene, but with no DNA this cannot be confirmed. CDR3 size: 17 residues. Germline CDR1 and CDR2: SGHVS and FNYEAQ.

The chain's CDR3 is CSAGKGLYNEQFF. The chain is built from TRBV20-1 and TRBJ2-1; TCRdb reports TRBD2, a call that lacks DNA to check it against. The length of the CDR3 is 13 residues. Germline V CDR1 and CDR2: DFQATT, SNEGSKA (reference sequence).

The chain's CDR3 is CASSPTGTVLTGELFF. The V and J genes are TRBV28 and TRBJ2-2; with no DNA, the TCRdb D assignment of TRBD1 cannot be verified. The CDR3 has 16 amino acids. CDR1 is MDHEN and CDR2 is SYDVKM in the germline V gene.

The chain joins TRBV27 to TRBJ2-7; TCRdb's D call, TRBD1, is unchecked because there is no DNA. The CDR3 contains 14 residues. Germline V gene data show CDR1 as MNHEY and CDR2 as SMNVEV (reference sequence). The CDR3 reads CASSETGWLGSTYF.

The chain recombines TRBV2 with TRBJ2-7; there is no DNA to check the TCRdb D call of TRBD2. This CDR3 spans 15 amino acids. CDR1 and CDR2 from the germline V gene are SNHLY and FYNNEI. The CDR3 protein is CASSGRTSGNSEQYF.

This rearrangement joins TRBV6-1 to TRBJ2-3; no DNA is available, so the TRBD1 call from TCRdb remains unchecked. This CDR3 contains 17 residues. CDR1 and CDR2 (germline): MNHNS, SASEGT. This CDR3 is CASSELGGRIVADTQYF.

V usage is TRBV12-3 or TRBV12-4 and J usage is TRBJ2-3; TCRdb outputs TRBD1, but without DNA this stays unchecked. The CDR3 has 16 amino acids. This CDR3 is CASSFQGASSTDTQYF.

J is TRBJ2-5 and V is TRBV12-3 or TRBV12-4. The CDR3 is 15 residues long. CDR3 amino acids: CASSLSGGSQETQYF.

This rearrangement joins TRBV20-1 to TRBJ2-5; as DNA is missing, the TRBD2 call by TCRdb cannot be tested. Germline lookup yields CDR1 DFQATT and CDR2 SNEGSKA (reference sequence). The CDR3 spans 14 residues. The CDR3 protein is CSAAGLADQETQYF.